This T cell receptor (beta chain) came from a study of regulatory T cells in long-lasting Graves disease. Through Arm-PCR of CDR3 regions and iRepertoire HTBI primers, TCR beta libraries were built. A single record per CDR3 protein comes from TCRdb applying MiXCR to the multiplex PCR reads. The data hold roughly 700,000 distinct CDR3 sequences, with 30% observed a single time. As to time point: persistent/refractory GD, antithyroid drugs over 5 years with positive TRAb. PBMC RNA was the source of the TCR library. General observations from the study: Fewer public clonotypes were shared by new patients (around 1,000) than by persistent patients (2,741).

This clonotype appeared a few times. The antigen remains undetermined. J lost 1 base, V lost 5 bases, and 5 bases had no gene match. The CDR3 covers 15 residues. Germline V gene sequence: CDR1 SGHRS, CDR2 YFSETQ. Specimen: peripheral blood mononuclear cells (PBMCs), collected when the disease was refractory, from a patient treated with antithyroid drugs. The chain carries TRBV5-1 and TRBJ1-1; 10 bases are a match to TRBD1. The sequence derives from a female donor with Graves disease. CDR3 region: CASRPGQGWNTEAFF. The CDR3 nucleotides read TGCGCCAGCAGACCGGGACAGGGGTGGAACACTGAAGCTTTCTTT. The full variable domain, with the rest looked up from reference TRBV5-1 and TRBJ1-1, is KAGVTQTPRYLIKTRGQQVTLSCSPISGHRSVSWYQQTPGQGLQFLFEYFSETQRNKGNFPGRFSGRQFSNSRSEMNVSTLELGDSALYLCASRPGQGWNTEAFFGQGTRLTVV.